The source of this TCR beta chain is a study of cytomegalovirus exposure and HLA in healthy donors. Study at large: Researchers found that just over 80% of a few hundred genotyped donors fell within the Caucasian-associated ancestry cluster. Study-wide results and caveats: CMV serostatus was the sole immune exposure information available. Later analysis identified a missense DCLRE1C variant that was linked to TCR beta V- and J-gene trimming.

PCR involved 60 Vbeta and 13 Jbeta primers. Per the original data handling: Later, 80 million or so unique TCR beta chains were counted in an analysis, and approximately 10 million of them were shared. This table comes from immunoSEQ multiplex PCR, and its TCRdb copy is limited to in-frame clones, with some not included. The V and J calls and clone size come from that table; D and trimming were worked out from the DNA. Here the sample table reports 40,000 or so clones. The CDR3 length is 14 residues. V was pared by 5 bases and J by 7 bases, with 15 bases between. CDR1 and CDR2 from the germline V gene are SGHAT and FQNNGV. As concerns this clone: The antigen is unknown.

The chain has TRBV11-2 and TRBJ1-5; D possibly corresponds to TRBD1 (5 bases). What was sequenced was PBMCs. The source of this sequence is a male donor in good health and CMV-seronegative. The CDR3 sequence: CASSPLGRGQPQHF. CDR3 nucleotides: TGTGCCAGCAGCCCTTTGGGGCGGGGCCAGCCCCAGCATTTT.